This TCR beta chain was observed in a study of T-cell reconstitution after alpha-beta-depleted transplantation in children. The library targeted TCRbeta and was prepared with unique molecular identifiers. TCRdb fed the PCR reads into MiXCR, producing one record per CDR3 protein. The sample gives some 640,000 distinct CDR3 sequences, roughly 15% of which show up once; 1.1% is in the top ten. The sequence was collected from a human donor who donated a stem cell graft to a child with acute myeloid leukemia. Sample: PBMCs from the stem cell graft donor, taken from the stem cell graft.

The CDR3 spells CSVFGTGNLGQFF. Here the CDR3 DNA reads TGCAGCGTTTTCGGGACCGGGAATCTAGGACAGTTCTTC. V is TRBV29-1 and J is TRBJ2-1; D might be TRBD1 or TRBD2, each matching 5 bases. V dropped 5 bases and J dropped 13 bases, with 21 bases sitting between them. The CDR3 has 13 amino acids. Germline V CDR1 and CDR2: SQVTM, ANQGSEA.